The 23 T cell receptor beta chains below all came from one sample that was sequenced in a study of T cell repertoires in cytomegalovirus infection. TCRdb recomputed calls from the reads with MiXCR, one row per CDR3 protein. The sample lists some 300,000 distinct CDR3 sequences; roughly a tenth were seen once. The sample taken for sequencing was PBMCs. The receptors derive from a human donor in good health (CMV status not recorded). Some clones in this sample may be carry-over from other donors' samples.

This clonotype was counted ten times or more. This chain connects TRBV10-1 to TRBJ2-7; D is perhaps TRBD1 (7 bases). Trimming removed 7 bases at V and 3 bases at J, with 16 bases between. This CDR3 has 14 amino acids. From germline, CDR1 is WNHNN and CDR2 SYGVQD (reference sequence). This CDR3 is CASTLTGTYYEQYF. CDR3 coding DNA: TGCGCCAGCACCTTGACAGGGACTTACTACGAGCAGTACTTC.

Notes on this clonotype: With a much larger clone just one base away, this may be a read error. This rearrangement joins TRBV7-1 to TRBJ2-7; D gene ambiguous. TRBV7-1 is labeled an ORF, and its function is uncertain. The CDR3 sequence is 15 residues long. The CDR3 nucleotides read TGTGCCAGCAGTCCCCGAGGTGGACCAAGCTACGAGCGGTACGTC. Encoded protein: CASSPRGGPSYERYV.

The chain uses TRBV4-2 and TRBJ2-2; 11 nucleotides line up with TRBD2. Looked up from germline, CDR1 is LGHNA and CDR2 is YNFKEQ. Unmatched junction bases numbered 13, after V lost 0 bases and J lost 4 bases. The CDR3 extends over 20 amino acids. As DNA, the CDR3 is TGTGCCAGCAGCCAAGATACCCTAGCGGGGGGCCACGGGCTCACCGGGGAGCTGTTTTTT. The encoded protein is CASSQDTLAGGHGLTGELFF.

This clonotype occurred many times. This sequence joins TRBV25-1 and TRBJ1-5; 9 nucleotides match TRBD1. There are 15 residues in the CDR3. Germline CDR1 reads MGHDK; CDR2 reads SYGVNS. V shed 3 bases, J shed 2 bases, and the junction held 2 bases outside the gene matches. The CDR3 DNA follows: TGTGCCAGCAGTGACCGGACAGGGGGCAATCAGCCCCAGCATTTT. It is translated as CASSDRTGGNQPQHF.

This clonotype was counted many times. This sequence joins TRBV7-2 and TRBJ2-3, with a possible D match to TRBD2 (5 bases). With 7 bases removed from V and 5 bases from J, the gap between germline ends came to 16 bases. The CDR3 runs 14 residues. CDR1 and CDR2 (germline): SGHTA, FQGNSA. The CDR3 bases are TGTGCCAGCAAGAGCGGCCTAGTGGGAGATACGCAGTATTTT. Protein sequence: CASKSGLVGDTQYF.

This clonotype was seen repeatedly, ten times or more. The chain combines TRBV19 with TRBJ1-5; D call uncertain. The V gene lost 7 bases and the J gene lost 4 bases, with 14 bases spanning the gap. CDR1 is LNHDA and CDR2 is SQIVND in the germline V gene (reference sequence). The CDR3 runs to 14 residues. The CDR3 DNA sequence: TGTGCCAGTACCTCGATCGCAGTTAATCAGCCCCAGCATTTT. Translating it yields CASTSIAVNQPQHF.

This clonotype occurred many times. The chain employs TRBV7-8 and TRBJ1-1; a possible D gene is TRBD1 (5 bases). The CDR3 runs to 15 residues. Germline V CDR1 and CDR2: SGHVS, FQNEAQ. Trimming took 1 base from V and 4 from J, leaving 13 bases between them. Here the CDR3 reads CASSLGQGPLTEAFF. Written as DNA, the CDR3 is TGTGCCAGCAGCTTAGGGCAGGGACCACTCACTGAAGCTTTCTTT.

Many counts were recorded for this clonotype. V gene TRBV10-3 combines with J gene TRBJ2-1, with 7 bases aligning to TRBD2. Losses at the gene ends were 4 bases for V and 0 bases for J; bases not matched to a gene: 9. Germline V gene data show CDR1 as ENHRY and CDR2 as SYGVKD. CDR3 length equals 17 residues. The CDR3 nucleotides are TGTGCCATCAGTGCAGTCCTAGCGGCGAGCTCCTACAATGAGCAGTTCTTC. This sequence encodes CAISAVLAASSYNEQFF.

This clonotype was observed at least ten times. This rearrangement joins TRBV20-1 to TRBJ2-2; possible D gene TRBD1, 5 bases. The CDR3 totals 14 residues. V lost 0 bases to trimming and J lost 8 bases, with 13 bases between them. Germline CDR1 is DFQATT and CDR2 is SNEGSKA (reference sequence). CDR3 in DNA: TGCAGTGCTAGAGATGGACAACACCCAGGGGAGCTGTTTTTT. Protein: CSARDGQHPGELFF.

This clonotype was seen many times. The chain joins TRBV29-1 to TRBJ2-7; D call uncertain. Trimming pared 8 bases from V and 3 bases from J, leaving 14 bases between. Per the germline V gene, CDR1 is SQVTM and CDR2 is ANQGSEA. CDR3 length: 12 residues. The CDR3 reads CSTVGINYEQYF. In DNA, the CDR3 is TGCAGCACTGTGGGCATAAACTACGAGCAGTACTTC.

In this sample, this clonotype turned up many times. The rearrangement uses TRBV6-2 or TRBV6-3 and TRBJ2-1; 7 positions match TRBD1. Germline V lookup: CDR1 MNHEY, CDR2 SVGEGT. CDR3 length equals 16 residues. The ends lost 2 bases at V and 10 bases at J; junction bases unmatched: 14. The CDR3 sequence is CASSYLGQEIGREQFF. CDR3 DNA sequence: TGTGCCAGCAGTTACCTCGGACAGGAGATTGGACGGGAGCAGTTCTTC.

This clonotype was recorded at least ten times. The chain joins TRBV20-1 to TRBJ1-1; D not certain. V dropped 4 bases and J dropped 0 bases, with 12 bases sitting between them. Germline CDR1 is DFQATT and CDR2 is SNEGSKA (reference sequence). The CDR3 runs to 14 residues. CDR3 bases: TGCAGTGCTATGGGGAGGTTCCTGAACACTGAAGCTTTCTTT. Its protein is CSAMGRFLNTEAFF.

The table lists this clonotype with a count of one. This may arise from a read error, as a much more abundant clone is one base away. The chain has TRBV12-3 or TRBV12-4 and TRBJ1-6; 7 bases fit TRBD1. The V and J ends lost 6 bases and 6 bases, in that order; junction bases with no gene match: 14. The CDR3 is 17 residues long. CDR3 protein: CASSPYPAGGSNSPLHF. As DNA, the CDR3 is TGTGCCAGCAGCCCCTATCCGGCAGGGGGTAGTAATTCACCCCTCCACTTT.

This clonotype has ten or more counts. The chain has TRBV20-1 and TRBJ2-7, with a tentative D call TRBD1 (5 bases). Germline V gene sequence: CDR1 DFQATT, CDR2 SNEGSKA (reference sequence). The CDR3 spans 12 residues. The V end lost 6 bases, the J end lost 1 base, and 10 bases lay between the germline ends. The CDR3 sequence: CSADMNSYEQYF. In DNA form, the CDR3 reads TGCAGTGCGGACATGAATTCCTACGAGCAGTACTTC.

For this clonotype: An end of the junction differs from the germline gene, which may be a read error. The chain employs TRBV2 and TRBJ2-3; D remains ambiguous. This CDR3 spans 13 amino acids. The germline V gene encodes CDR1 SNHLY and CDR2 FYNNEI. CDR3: CASTVSGLRHQNF. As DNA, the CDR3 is TGTGCCAGCACCGTGTCCGGGCTTCGTCACCAGAATTTT.

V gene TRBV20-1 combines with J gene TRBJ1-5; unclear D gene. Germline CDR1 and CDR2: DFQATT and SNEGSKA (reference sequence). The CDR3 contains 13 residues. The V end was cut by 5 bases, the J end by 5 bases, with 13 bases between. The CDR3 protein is CSAFVNTHQPQHF. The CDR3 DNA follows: TGCAGTGCTTTCGTCAATACACATCAGCCCCAGCATTTT.

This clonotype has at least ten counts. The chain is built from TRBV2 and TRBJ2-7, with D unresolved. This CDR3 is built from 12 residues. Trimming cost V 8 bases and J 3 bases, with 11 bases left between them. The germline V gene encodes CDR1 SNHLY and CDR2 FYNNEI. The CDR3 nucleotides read TGTGCCAGCGGGTACGATATCTACGAGCAGTACGTC. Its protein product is CASGYDIYEQYV.

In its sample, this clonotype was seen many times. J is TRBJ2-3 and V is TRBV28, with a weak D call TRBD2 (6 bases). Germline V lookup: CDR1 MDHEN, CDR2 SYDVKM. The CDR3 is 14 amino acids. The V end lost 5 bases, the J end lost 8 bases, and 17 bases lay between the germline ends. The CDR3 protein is CASSGDGRRGTQYF. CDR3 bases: TGTGCCAGCAGTGGGGATGGTAGGCGGGGTACGCAGTATTTT.

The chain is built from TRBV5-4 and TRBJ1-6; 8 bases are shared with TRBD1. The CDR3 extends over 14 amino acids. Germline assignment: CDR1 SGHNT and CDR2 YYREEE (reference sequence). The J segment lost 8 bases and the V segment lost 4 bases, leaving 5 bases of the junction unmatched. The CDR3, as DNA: TGTGCCAGCAGCACCGGACAGGGCCATTCACCCCTCCACTTT. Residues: CASSTGQGHSPLHF.

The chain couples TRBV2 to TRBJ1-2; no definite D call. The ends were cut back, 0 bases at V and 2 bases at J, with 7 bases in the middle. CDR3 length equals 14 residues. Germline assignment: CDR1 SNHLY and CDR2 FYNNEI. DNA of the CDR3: TGTGCCAGCAGTGAAGCCCACCTCAACTATGGCTACACCTTC. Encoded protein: CASSEAHLNYGYTF.

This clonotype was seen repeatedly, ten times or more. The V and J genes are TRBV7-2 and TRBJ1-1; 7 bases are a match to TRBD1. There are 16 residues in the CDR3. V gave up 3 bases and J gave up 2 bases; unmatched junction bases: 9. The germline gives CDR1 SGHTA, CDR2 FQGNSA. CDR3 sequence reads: CASSFSEGAGNTEAFF. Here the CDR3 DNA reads TGTGCCAGCAGCTTTTCGGAGGGGGCGGGAAACACTGAAGCTTTCTTT.

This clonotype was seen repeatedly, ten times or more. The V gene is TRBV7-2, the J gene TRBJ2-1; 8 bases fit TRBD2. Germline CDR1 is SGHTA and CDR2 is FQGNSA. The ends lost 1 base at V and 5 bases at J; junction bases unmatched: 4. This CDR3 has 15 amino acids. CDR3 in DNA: TGTGCCAGCAGCTTAGTAGCGGGGTTTAACAATGAGCAGTTCTTC. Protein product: CASSLVAGFNNEQFF.

For the CDR3, the DNA is TGTGCCAGCAGCGTAGGACCTCTCCTGGGAAGTGGCTACACCTTC. Its protein is CASSVGPLLGSGYTF. The gene calls are TRBV9 and TRBJ1-2; D is unclear. V lost 0 bases and J 7 bases, leaving 16 bases between the germline ends. The CDR3 totals 15 residues. Looked up from germline, CDR1 is SGDLS and CDR2 is YYNGEE.